These 11 T cell receptor beta chains share one sample of origin, sequenced in a study of T cell clones after liver transplantation. Profiling relied on immunoSEQ multiplex PCR, and the TCRdb table lists in-frame clones only, not all of them. The table records around 71,000 clones, 75% to 90% of them present only once. The source material was CD4+ T cells from blood, sampled 12 months after liver transplant. All receptors derive from a human patient who received a liver transplant. Some T cells may trace back to the graft donor.

This chain connects TRBV6-1 to TRBJ1-5; weak D call: TRBD1 (6 bases). The ends were cut back, 4 bases at V and 1 base at J, with 14 bases in the middle. This CDR3 spans 16 amino acids. Germline-derived CDR1 and CDR2 are MNHNS and SASEGT. The DNA of the CDR3 is TGTGCCAGCAGTGTCACAGGGTTGGGGAGCAATCAGCCCCAGCATTTT. Amino acid sequence: CASSVTGLGSNQPQHF.

The chain uses TRBV29-1 and TRBJ2-7, with 9 bases aligning to TRBD1. Germline CDR1 is SQVTM and CDR2 is ANQGSEA. J was trimmed by 0 bases and V by 6 bases; bases with no gene match: 9. This CDR3 comprises 15 residues. The DNA of the CDR3 is TGCAGCGTGTCTAGGACAGGGGCGAGCTCCTACGAGCAGTACTTC. Amino acid sequence: CSVSRTGASSYEQYF.

The chain couples TRBV18 to TRBJ2-1; the match to TRBD1 covers 7 bases. The CDR3 loop spans 13 amino acids. The trim removed 4 bases at V and 4 bases at J, leaving 1 base unmatched. Looked up from germline, CDR1 is KGHSH and CDR2 is LQKENI. The CDR3 protein is CASSRQGYNEQFF. The CDR3 coding sequence is TGTGCCAGCTCACGACAGGGTTACAATGAGCAGTTCTTC.

The chain links TRBV9 to TRBJ1-1, with a weak D call TRBD1 (6 bases). This CDR3 comprises 13 residues. V lost 0 bases and J lost 5, with 8 bases in between. The germline gives CDR1 SGDLS, CDR2 YYNGEE. The CDR3 reads CASSVVTGTEAFF. CDR3 in DNA: TGTGCCAGCAGCGTAGTCACAGGGACTGAAGCTTTCTTT.

DNA for the CDR3: TGTGCCAGCAGCCTTATGGGGGGCAATGAGCAGTTCTTC. As protein: CASSLMGGNEQFF. The chain combines TRBV9 with TRBJ2-1, with a weak D call TRBD2 (6 bases). V gave up 4 bases and J gave up 6 bases, with 11 bases separating them. Per germline, CDR1 SGDLS and CDR2 YYNGEE. This CDR3 spans 13 amino acids.

This clone was recorded only once. The V and J genes are TRBV19 and TRBJ2-1; D ambiguous. This CDR3 contains 12 residues. Germline loops: CDR1 LNHDA, CDR2 SQIVND (reference sequence). Trimming shortened V by 10 bases and J by 0 bases, and 7 bases separated the two germline ends. The CDR3 DNA reads TGTGCCACCTCTAGCTCCTACAATGAGCAGTTCTTC. Its protein product is CATSSSYNEQFF.

V is TRBV9 and J is TRBJ2-1; 12 bases are a match to TRBD2. CDR1 is SGDLS and CDR2 is YYNGEE in the germline V gene. This CDR3 has 15 residues. With V trimmed by 4 bases and J by 2 bases, 1 base remained unmatched. The CDR3 DNA is TGTGCCAGCAGCCGGACTAGCGGGACCTACAATGAGCAGTTCTTC. It yields the protein CASSRTSGTYNEQFF.

The chain carries TRBV2 and TRBJ2-2; either TRBD1 or TRBD2 may supply D (6 bases each). The CDR3 sequence is 14 residues long. Germline V gene data show CDR1 as SNHLY and CDR2 as FYNNEI. V lost 7 bases, J lost 6 bases, and 15 bases lay in between. The CDR3 is CASKEGEVAGELFF. The CDR3 DNA sequence: TGTGCCAGCAAGGAGGGGGAAGTCGCCGGGGAGCTGTTTTTT.

This clone has a handful of counts. The chain has TRBV7-2 and TRBJ1-2, with D unclear. The CDR3 has 14 amino acids. V dropped 5 bases and J dropped 4 bases, with 14 bases sitting between them. Germline V gene lookup returns CDR1 SGHTA and CDR2 FQGNSA. The CDR3 sequence is CASSPDPRAYGYTF. CDR3 in DNA: TGTGCCAGCAGCCCGGACCCCCGGGCCTATGGCTACACCTTC. The entire variable domain, with the rest obtained from reference TRBV7-2 and TRBJ1-2, is as follows: GAGVSQSPSNKVTEKGKDVELRCDPISGHTALYWYRQSLGQGLEFLIYFQGNSAPDKSGLPSDRFSAERTGGSVSTLTIQRTQQEDSAVYLCASSPDPRAYGYTFGSGTRLTVV.

The V gene is TRBV5-1, the J gene TRBJ2-1; 11 bases map to TRBD2. The germline gives CDR1 SGHRS, CDR2 YFSETQ. The V gene end was trimmed by 0 bases and the J gene end by 5 bases; junction bases not matched to a gene: 7. The CDR3 covers 17 residues. The CDR3 bases are TGCGCCAGCAGCTTGGAACTAGCGGGAGTAGGAAACAATGAGCAGTTCTTC. It encodes CASSLELAGVGNNEQFF. Drawing the rest from reference TRBV5-1 and TRBJ2-1, the complete variable domain is KAGVTQTPRYLIKTRGQQVTLSCSPISGHRSVSWYQQTPGQGLQFLFEYFSETQRNKGNFPGRFSGRQFSNSRSEMNVSTLELGDSALYLCASSLELAGVGNNEQFFGPGTRLTVL.

This chain links TRBV6-5 with TRBJ2-2; 7 bases match TRBD2. The V and J ends lost 6 bases and 8 bases, in that order; junction bases with no gene match: 6. Germline V CDR1 and CDR2: MNHEY, SVGAGI. The CDR3 totals 13 residues. The CDR3 spells CASRTSPRGELFF. For the CDR3, the DNA is TGTGCCAGCAGGACTAGCCCCAGGGGGGAGCTGTTTTTT.